Listed below are T cell receptor beta chains from one sample, sequenced in a study of low-dose radiotherapy and immunotherapy resistance in tumors. TCRdb fed the reads into MiXCR, producing one record per CDR3 protein. The sample consists of 55,000 to 65,000 distinct CDR3 sequences, 26% of them appearing once. The input for sequencing was PBMCs, taken before treatment. The receptors derive from a male donor with rectosigmoid adenocarcinoma. CDR3s include the opening cysteine and the closing phenylalanine or tryptophan. Not all rows give a size; the values are once, few, many and, for expanded clones, a class.

v_call,clone_size,cdr3_aa
TRBV28,-,CASSSAGDAFGAYF
TRBV6-2/TRBV6-3,many,CASSSEGVQQPQHF
TRBV5-1,many,CASSLEAGNTEAFF
TRBV4-1,once,CASSQAATYQETQYF
TRBV29-1,many,CSVGGYSNQPQHF
TRBV30,many,CAWRWSSNYGYTF
TRBV6-2/TRBV6-3,many,CASSETTLSGANVLTF
TRBV10-2,many,CASNLGTAIGEQFF
TRBV28,-,CASTSQGANEKLFF
TRBV14,many,CASSQDKGRQETQYF
TRBV4-3,-,CASSQGRRSSGANVLTF
TRBV9,many,CASSPLFGSSYEQYF
TRBV28,many,CASSLVMNEQFF
TRBV5-1,many,CASTVAGGGEQFF
TRBV4-3,many,CASSPDRGREETQYF
TRBV12-3/TRBV12-4,many,CASSLGSRDRETQYF
TRBV11-2,few,CASSPQGTTTEAFF
TRBV7-8,many,CASSSGFTGNTIYF
TRBV20-1,many,CSARDLRTGFIWGYTF
TRBV5-3,-,CASSPREQFF
TRBV4-1,once,CASSQDTQGGTDYEQYF
TRBV2,few,CASIPGQGYNEQFF
TRBV5-1,-,CASSLGSYGVQWGYTF